The 15 T cell receptor beta chains below were found in one sample sequenced in a study of T-cell memory formation after mild COVID-19. TCRdb fed the 5' RACE reads into MiXCR, producing one record per CDR3 protein. The table records some 210,000 distinct CDR3 sequences, over 9.5% of them present only once. The specimen was PBMCs or a T cell subset sorted from them (not recorded which). These TCRs come from a man aged 18 to 35 who had mild COVID-19 (a few samples of this study predate the infection). Cell type and time point are not known.

The rearrangement links TRBV12-3 or TRBV12-4 to TRBJ1-5; D perhaps matches TRBD1 (5 bases). Trimming took off 3 bases at V and 7 bases at J, with 16 bases between the two ends. CDR3 length: 15 amino acids. CDR3 in amino acids: CASSLDMGDRQPQHF. The CDR3, as DNA: TGTGCCAGCAGTTTGGATATGGGGGATCGCCAGCCCCAGCATTTT.

This clonotype has at least ten counts. The genes are TRBV9 and TRBJ2-2, with TRBD2 matching 10 bases. This CDR3 comprises 17 residues. The J segment lost 0 bases and the V segment lost 2 bases, leaving 4 bases of the junction unmatched. In germline, CDR1 is SGDLS, CDR2 YYNGEE. CDR3 coding DNA: TGTGCCAGCAGCGTTTCTAGCGGGGGAGCGAACACCGGGGAGCTGTTTTTT. Translation: CASSVSSGGANTGELFF.

This clonotype was detected a few times. The chain couples TRBV28 to TRBJ2-7; perhaps TRBD1 as D (6 bases). CDR3 length equals 13 residues. The V end was cut by 8 bases, the J end by 0 bases, with 11 bases between. Germline values: CDR1 MDHEN, CDR2 SYDVKM. CDR3 protein: CASQLGGSYEQYV. The CDR3 DNA reads TGTGCCAGCCAACTAGGGGGCTCCTACGAGCAGTACGTC.

V is TRBV7-6 and J is TRBJ2-1; perhaps TRBD1 as D (6 bases). V lost 6 bases and J lost 9, with 18 bases in between. Germline assignment: CDR1 SGHVS and CDR2 FNYEAQ. The CDR3 sequence is 14 residues long. The CDR3 is CASSKTQGFGEQFF. In nucleotides, the CDR3 is TGTGCCAGCAGTAAAACCCAGGGGTTTGGTGAGCAGTTCTTC.

The chain joins TRBV6-5 to TRBJ2-7, with 7 bases matching TRBD1. The trim removed 6 bases at V and 5 bases at J, leaving 7 bases unmatched. Per germline, CDR1 MNHEY and CDR2 SVGAGI. The CDR3 covers 13 residues. The CDR3 sequence: CASSHGTVDEQYF. As DNA, the CDR3 is TGTGCCAGCAGCCACGGGACAGTGGACGAGCAGTACTTC.

There are a few counts of this clonotype. V is TRBV7-9 and J is TRBJ2-7; D not certain. Trimming removed 3 bases at V and 3 bases at J, with 12 bases between. Germline V gene lookup returns CDR1 SEHNR and CDR2 FQNEAQ (reference sequence). This CDR3 region has 14 residues. The CDR3 DNA reads TGTGCCAGCAGCTTGTACCCCCTGGACTACGAGCAGTACTTC. It encodes CASSLYPLDYEQYF.

This clonotype has only a few counts. V gene TRBV7-2 combines with J gene TRBJ2-2, with TRBD2 identical over 9 bases. Germline V gene lookup returns CDR1 SGHTA and CDR2 FQGNSA. V gave up 8 bases and J gave up 7 bases; unmatched junction bases: 11. The CDR3 sequence is 15 residues long. The CDR3 protein is CASSGTSSWGGELFF. The DNA of the CDR3 is TGTGCCAGCTCGGGGACTAGCTCTTGGGGCGGGGAGCTGTTTTTT.

The V gene is TRBV6-5, the J gene TRBJ1-3; the D is unclear. The CDR3 loop spans 15 amino acids. CDR1 and CDR2 from the germline V gene are MNHEY and SVGAGI. V lost 2 bases and J lost 3, with 11 bases in between. DNA for the CDR3: TGTGCCAGCAGTTACGCCCCTCGAAGTGGAAACACCATATATTTT. Its translation: CASSYAPRSGNTIYF.

V is TRBV5-1 and J is TRBJ2-5; a weak D match, TRBD1 (6 bases). The CDR3 is 15 residues long. CDR1 is SGHRS and CDR2 is YFSETQ in the germline V gene. V was pared by 7 bases and J by 2 bases, with 18 bases between. CDR3 region: CASRRMGDTQETQYF. In nucleotides, the CDR3 is TGCGCCAGCCGCCGGATGGGGGACACTCAAGAGACCCAGTACTTC.

There are a few counts of this clonotype. The rearrangement joins TRBV3-1 to TRBJ2-7; D not resolved. V was trimmed by 1 base and J by 4 bases, leaving 5 bases between them. This CDR3 spans 12 amino acids. Germline lookup yields CDR1 LGHDT and CDR2 YNNKEL (reference sequence). The CDR3 is CASSQGGYEQYV. The CDR3 region has the DNA TGTGCCAGCAGCCAAGGTGGGTACGAGCAGTACGTC.

The chain combines TRBV10-3 with TRBJ2-1; D is possibly TRBD2 (5 bases). Germline CDR1 and CDR2: ENHRY and SYGVKD. The CDR3 length is 14 residues. V was cut by 5 bases and J by 8 bases, with 16 bases left in between. CDR3: CAISNLGSVDEQFF. For the CDR3, the DNA is TGTGCCATCAGTAACCTGGGGAGCGTTGATGAGCAGTTCTTC.

The CDR3 is CASSFQGWYEQYF. CDR3 DNA sequence: TGTGCCAGCAGTTTTCAGGGTTGGTACGAGCAGTACTTC. The rearrangement links TRBV27 to TRBJ2-7, with a tentative D call TRBD1 (5 bases). V was clipped by 3 bases and J by 4 bases, with 10 bases between them. The germline V gene has CDR1 MNHEY and CDR2 SMNVEV (reference sequence). CDR3 size: 13 residues.

This rearrangement joins TRBV3-1 to TRBJ1-1, with no clear D. This CDR3 has 12 residues. Germline-derived CDR1 and CDR2 are LGHDT and YNNKEL (reference sequence). Trimming removed 1 base from V and 4 bases from J, with 4 bases in between. In DNA, the CDR3 is TGTGCCAGCAGCCAAGCGGCCACTGAAGCTTTCTTT. As protein: CASSQAATEAFF.

This clonotype has a handful of counts. V is TRBV28 and J is TRBJ2-6, with unresolved D. Germline CDR1 reads MDHEN; CDR2 reads SYDVKM. With 5 bases removed from V and 1 base from J, the gap between germline ends came to 9 bases. CDR3 length equals 15 residues. This CDR3 reads CASSPQGSGANVLTF. As DNA, the CDR3 is TGTGCCAGCAGTCCCCAAGGTTCTGGGGCCAACGTCCTGACTTTC.

The sample holds a few counts of this clonotype. J is TRBJ2-7 and V is TRBV7-6; TRBD1 aligns across 11 bases. The CDR3 runs to 15 residues. From germline, CDR1 is SGHVS and CDR2 FNYEAQ. J gave up 3 bases and V 4 bases, and 5 bases lay outside the gene matches. The CDR3 DNA reads TGTGCCAGCAGCTCCCGGACAGGGGGCCTCTACGAGCAGTACTTC. Protein: CASSSRTGGLYEQYF.